Each of the 19 T cell receptor beta chains below was sequenced from the same sample in a study of graft-versus-host responses after intestinal transplantation. Only in-frame clones appear in the TCRdb table, and some are missing; sequencing was by immunoSEQ multiplex PCR. Seen here are 19,000 or so clones, around nine tenths observed once, and the top ten hold approximately 9%. Sequencing used PBMCs, obtained less than 240 days after intestinal transplant. These receptors all stem from a human patient who received an intestinal transplant, so some T cells may come from the graft donor.

This rearrangement joins TRBV7-7 to TRBJ2-1; D is unresolved. CDR1 is SSHAT, CDR2 FNYEAQ, per germline (reference sequence). This CDR3 is built from 15 residues. Trimming stripped 1 base from V and 0 bases from J, with 7 bases between. CDR3 DNA: TGTGCCAGCAGCTTAGGGCAGGACTCCTACAATGAGCAGTTCTTC. Translated: CASSLGQDSYNEQFF.

The gene calls are TRBV4-1 and TRBJ2-5; no reliable D call. CDR3 length: 16 amino acids. Germline values: CDR1 MGHRA, CDR2 YSYEKL. The V and J ends lost 1 base and 2 bases respectively, with 14 bases between them. CDR3 nucleotides: TGCGCCAGCAGCCAAGGTTGGCTCACGGAACAAGAGACCCAGTACTTC. Translation: CASSQGWLTEQETQYF.

The V gene is TRBV27, the J gene TRBJ2-7; D possibly corresponds to TRBD1 (6 bases). This CDR3 has 12 amino acids. Germline CDR1 and CDR2: MNHEY and SMNVEV (reference sequence). V gave up 11 bases and J gave up 2 bases, with 13 bases separating them. The CDR3 nucleotides read TGTGCCTCGGGACACAACCCCTACGAGCAGTACTTC. Encoded protein: CASGHNPYEQYF.

V gene TRBV6-4 combines with J gene TRBJ2-1, with 9 bases aligning to TRBD2. CDR1 and CDR2 (germline): MRHNA, SNTAGT. The CDR3 runs to 15 residues. V lost 0 bases and J lost 5; bases outside the gene matches: 2. In nucleotides, the CDR3 is TGTGCCAGCAGTGACTCAGGCGGGGGGGACAATGAGCAGTTCTTC. As protein: CASSDSGGGDNEQFF.

The chain employs TRBV5-4 and TRBJ2-2; possible D gene TRBD1, 5 bases. Trimming removed 4 bases from V and 6 bases from J, with 10 bases in between. CDR3 length: 13 amino acids. Germline V lookup: CDR1 SGHNT, CDR2 YYREEE (reference sequence). The CDR3: CASSHQGAGELFF. The CDR3 nucleotides read TGTGCCAGCAGCCATCAGGGCGCCGGGGAGCTGTTTTTT. The full variable domain, rest sourced from reference TRBV5-4 and TRBJ2-2, is ETGVTQSPTHLIKTRGQQVTLRCSSQSGHNTVSWYQQALGQGPQFIFQYYREEENGRGNFPPRFSGLQFPNYSSELNVNALELDDSALYLCASSHQGAGELFFGEGSRLTVL.

The rearrangement joins TRBV12-2 to TRBJ2-5; TRBD2, the table's D call, was not compared with the DNA. TRBV12-2 is listed as a pseudogene. CDR3 length: 16 amino acids. The CDR3 loop is CASRRRGGEGRETQYF. The CDR3 DNA follows: TGTGCAAGTCGCCGTAGGGGCGGGGAAGGTAGGGAGACCCAGTACTTC.

This chain links TRBV10-3 with TRBJ1-4; TRBD1 is a possible D gene (6 bases). Germline V gene sequence: CDR1 ENHRY, CDR2 SYGVKD. Trimming removed 4 bases from V and 4 bases from J, with 16 bases in between. CDR3 length: 16 residues. For the CDR3, the DNA is TGTGCCATCAGTGGTGGGGGGGCCGGGAGTAATGAAAAACTGTTTTTT. Translated, it gives CAISGGGAGSNEKLFF.

This clone was recorded once. This chain's CDR3 is CASSSSGNYGYTF. The CDR3 coding sequence is TGTGCCAGTAGTTCCTCCGGGAACTATGGCTACACCTTC. The gene calls are TRBV19 and TRBJ1-2; no clear D gene. Per the germline V gene, CDR1 is LNHDA and CDR2 is SQIVND (reference sequence). This CDR3 has 13 residues. V lost 5 bases and J 2 bases, leaving 9 bases between the germline ends.

This clone occurred once. This rearrangement joins TRBV2 to TRBJ2-1; 7 bases match TRBD2. The CDR3 sequence is 17 residues long. Germline-derived CDR1 and CDR2 are SNHLY and FYNNEI. Losses at the gene ends were 1 base for V and 2 bases for J; bases not matched to a gene: 8. CDR3 sequence reads: CASSEDVSGRPYNEQFF. The DNA for the CDR3 is TGTGCCAGCAGTGAAGACGTTAGCGGGCGGCCCTACAATGAGCAGTTCTTC.

This clone was seen once. The chain recombines TRBV19 with TRBJ2-3; D is unresolved. This CDR3 region has 12 residues. V was shortened by 3 bases and J by 1 base, with 2 bases between the two germline ends. Germline-derived CDR1 and CDR2 are LNHDA and SQIVND (reference sequence). The CDR3 DNA follows: TGTGCCAGTAGTATCCGCACAGATACGCAGTATTTT. Translating it yields CASSIRTDTQYF.

The rearrangement links TRBV5-1 to TRBJ2-7; 12 nucleotides line up with TRBD2. The junction had 14 bases not matched to a gene; V was cut back by 4 bases and J by 3 bases. The CDR3 consists of 18 residues. Germline-derived CDR1 and CDR2 are SGHRS and YFSETQ. The CDR3 DNA reads as TGCGCCAGCAGCCCCGGACTAGCGGGGATCCCCTCCTACTACGAGCAGTACTTC. Translation gives CASSPGLAGIPSYYEQYF. Complete variable domain (other parts from reference TRBV5-1 and TRBJ2-7): KAGVTQTPRYLIKTRGQQVTLSCSPISGHRSVSWYQQTPGQGLQFLFEYFSETQRNKGNFPGRFSGRQFSNSRSEMNVSTLELGDSALYLCASSPGLAGIPSYYEQYFGPGTRLTVT.

The CDR3 is CASSLAGVSNEQFF. The CDR3 bases are TGCGCCAGCAGTCTGGCAGGCGTAAGTAATGAGCAGTTCTTC. The chain couples TRBV23-1 to TRBJ2-1; no firm D call. TRBV23-1 is known as an ORF, though its function is uncertain. The CDR3 covers 14 residues. Trimming pared 4 bases from V and 7 bases from J, leaving 14 bases between.

CDR3 sequence (DNA): TGCGCCAGCAGCCAAGGCCCCCCGTCCGATACGCAGTATTTT. It codes for CASSQGPPSDTQYF. The chain couples TRBV4-1 to TRBJ2-3; D unclear. V was pared by 1 base and J by 6 bases, with 11 bases between. CDR3 length equals 14 residues. Germline values: CDR1 MGHRA, CDR2 YSYEKL.

This chain uses TRBV19 with TRBJ1-1; a possible D gene is TRBD1 (5 bases). Trimming took 5 bases from V and 6 from J, leaving 19 bases between them. This CDR3 is 15 amino acids long. Germline CDR1 reads LNHDA; CDR2 reads SQIVND (reference sequence). CDR3 amino acids: CASSLPRGYLSEAFF. The CDR3 DNA reads as TGTGCCAGTAGTCTCCCCCGGGGGTATTTATCTGAAGCTTTCTTT.

The genes are TRBV7-7 and TRBJ1-5; maybe TRBD1 (6 bases). In germline, CDR1 is SSHAT, CDR2 FNYEAQ (reference sequence). This CDR3 has 14 amino acids. With 5 bases removed from V and 3 bases from J, the gap between germline ends came to 11 bases. The CDR3 loop reads CASSRDKNNQPQHF. The CDR3 nucleotides are TGTGCCAGCAGCCGGGACAAAAACAATCAGCCCCAGCATTTT. Using reference TRBV7-7 and TRBJ1-5 for the parts outside the CDR3, the full variable domain is GAGVSQSPRYKVTKRGQDVTLRCDPISSHATLYWYQQALGQGPEFLTYFNYEAQPDKSGLPSDRFSAERPEGSISTLTIQRTEQRDSAMYRCASSRDKNNQPQHFGDGTRLSIL.

The chain is built from TRBV23-1 and TRBJ1-2, with D hard to call. TRBV23-1 is annotated as an ORF whose role is uncertain. The CDR3 loop spans 16 amino acids. Trimming took 0 bases from V and 8 from J, leaving 19 bases between them. CDR3 nucleotides: TGCGCCAGCAGTCAATCGTGGGCAGGCCAACAACGAGGCTACACCTTC. Residues: CASSQSWAGQQRGYTF.

V gene TRBV18 combines with J gene TRBJ2-1; no reliable D call. The germline V and J ends were trimmed by 6 bases and 9 bases, with 12 bases remaining between them. The germline CDR1 and CDR2 sequences are KGHSH and LQKENI. The CDR3 extends over 12 amino acids. The CDR3 nucleotides are TGTGCCAGCTCCCTTTCAAACGTTGAGCAGTTCTTC. It encodes CASSLSNVEQFF.

The V and J genes are TRBV2 and TRBJ1-1; no definite D call. CDR1 is SNHLY and CDR2 is FYNNEI in the germline V gene. The V and J ends lost 2 bases and 0 bases respectively, with 19 bases between them. There are 18 residues in the CDR3. Here the CDR3 DNA reads TGTGCCAGCAGTGAATGTATCGGTAAGCGGACCGTGAACACTGAAGCTTTCTTT. Encoded protein: CASSECIGKRTVNTEAFF.

The chain joins TRBV5-1 to TRBJ2-1; D may match TRBD1 or TRBD2 (6 bases each). V lost 6 bases to trimming and J lost 6 bases, with 13 bases between them. This CDR3 comprises 13 residues. Germline V gives CDR1 SGHRS, CDR2 YFSETQ. The CDR3, as DNA: TGCGCCAGCACCCTAGAGGGGGGCAATGAGCAGTTCTTC. Encoded protein: CASTLEGGNEQFF.